A single sample is the source of the 18 T cell receptor beta chains below, sequenced in a study of blood T cell repertoires in COVID-19. Here immunoSEQ multiplex PCR was the method, and the copy in TCRdb shows in-frame clones only, minus some. The sample comprises about 330,000 clones, 80% to 90% of which are singletons, and 10% rests with the top ten. Sample: PBMCs or T cells enriched from blood (not recorded which). These receptors originate from a woman aged 18-29 years who had recovered from COVID-19.

J is TRBJ1-1 and V is TRBV9; the D is unclear. The germline gives CDR1 SGDLS, CDR2 YYNGEE. V was pared by 3 bases and J by 1 base, with 13 bases between. This CDR3 is built from 15 residues. CDR3 amino acids: CASSARGATNTEAFF. The CDR3 DNA reads as TGTGCCAGCAGCGCCAGAGGAGCCACGAACACTGAAGCTTTCTTT. The whole variable domain, remainder taken from reference TRBV9 and TRBJ1-1, is DSGVTQTPKHLITATGQRVTLRCSPRSGDLSVYWYQQSLDQGLQFLIQYYNGEERAKGNILERFSAQQFPDLHSELNLSSLELGDSALYFCASSARGATNTEAFFGQGTRLTVV.

The chain has TRBV5-4 and TRBJ1-6; 9 bases are a match to TRBD1. The ends lost 4 bases at V and 3 bases at J; junction bases unmatched: 5. Germline CDR1 reads SGHNT; CDR2 reads YYREEE (reference sequence). This CDR3 contains 16 residues. CDR3 DNA: TGTGCCAGCAGCCAAACGACAGGGGGCTATAATTCACCCCTCCACTTT. Translation: CASSQTTGGYNSPLHF.

J is TRBJ2-3 and V is TRBV7-3; perhaps TRBD1 as D (6 bases). Germline values: CDR1 SGHTA, CDR2 FQGTGA. CDR3 length: 14 amino acids. Trimming removed 5 bases at V and 5 bases at J, with 14 bases between. The CDR3 DNA reads as TGTGCCAGCAGCGTTAACACCAGGGGAGATACGCAGTATTTT. It codes for CASSVNTRGDTQYF. Based on the CDR3 plus reference TRBV7-3 and TRBJ2-3, the full variable domain is GAGVSQTPSNKVTEKGKYVELRCDPISGHTALYWYRQSLGQGPEFLIYFQGTGAADDSGLPNDRFFAVRPEGSVSTLKIQRTERGDSAVYLCASSVNTRGDTQYFGPGTRLTVL.

The table lists this clone with a few counts. The V gene is TRBV2, the J gene TRBJ1-1; no definite D call. Looked up from germline, CDR1 is SNHLY and CDR2 is FYNNEI. V dropped 3 bases and J dropped 2 bases, with 7 bases sitting between them. The CDR3 spans 13 residues. CDR3 sequence reads: CASSDEQNTEAFF. The DNA of the CDR3 is TGTGCCAGCAGTGATGAGCAAAACACTGAAGCTTTCTTT.

The chain combines TRBV6-1 with TRBJ2-7, with TRBD2 matching 11 bases. Germline lookup yields CDR1 MNHNS and CDR2 SASEGT. V dropped 4 bases and J dropped 2; count of bases not matched to a gene: 10. This CDR3 is built from 17 residues. CDR3 amino acids: CASSASGTSGYTYEQYF. CDR3 bases: TGTGCCAGCAGTGCCTCCGGGACTAGCGGATACACCTACGAGCAGTACTTC.

The chain combines TRBV27 with TRBJ1-6, with D unclear. There are 13 residues in the CDR3. Per germline, CDR1 MNHEY and CDR2 SMNVEV (reference sequence). V lost 5 bases and J lost 8, with 10 bases in between. The CDR3 DNA sequence: TGTGCCAGCAGTGATACCCAGGATTCACCCCTCCACTTT. Encoded protein: CASSDTQDSPLHF.

The J gene is TRBJ1-1, the V gene TRBV5-1, with D possibly TRBD1 on 6 matching bases. This CDR3 has 14 residues. The V end lost 2 bases, the J end lost 3 bases, and 11 bases lay between the germline ends. The germline V gene encodes CDR1 SGHRS and CDR2 YFSETQ. Here the CDR3 reads CASSFLRQDTEAFF. The CDR3 region has the DNA TGCGCCAGCAGCTTTCTAAGACAGGACACTGAAGCTTTCTTT.

There are many counts of this clone. The chain carries TRBV21-1 and TRBJ2-1; TRBD1 is the table's D call, not checked against the DNA. TRBV21-1 is annotated as a pseudogene. This CDR3 has 18 residues. In nucleotides, the CDR3 is TGTGCCAGCAGCAAAGAGGGGGACAAGGGGAGCTCCTACAATGAGCAGTTCTTC. Its protein product is CASSKEGDKGSSYNEQFF.

The chain combines TRBV5-1 with TRBJ2-1; D not certain. CDR1 is SGHRS, CDR2 YFSETQ, per germline. This CDR3 has 14 amino acids. V was shortened by 1 base and J by 2 bases, with 7 bases between the two germline ends. The CDR3 is CASSLIVTYNEQFF. CDR3 in DNA: TGCGCCAGCAGCTTGATCGTTACCTACAATGAGCAGTTCTTC.

This chain uses TRBV5-5 with TRBJ1-1; D is undetermined. The CDR3 extends over 17 amino acids. The germline V and J ends were trimmed by 2 bases and 4 bases, with 21 bases remaining between them. CDR1 and CDR2 from the germline V gene are SGHKS and YYEKEE (reference sequence). As DNA, the CDR3 is TGTGCCAGCAGCTTAAGGCTAACACCTATGACGGGCACTGAAGCTTTCTTT. Its translation: CASSLRLTPMTGTEAFF.

This clone was picked up one time. The J gene is TRBJ1-4, the V gene TRBV28, with D tentatively TRBD1 (6 bases). Germline assignment: CDR1 MDHEN and CDR2 SYDVKM. The V and J ends lost 6 bases and 3 bases respectively, with 20 bases between them. This CDR3 is built from 17 residues. The CDR3 region has the DNA TGTGCCAGCAGCCTTCACCGAATCAGGGGAGCTAATGAAAAACTGTTTTTT. This translates into CASSLHRIRGANEKLFF.

The chain is built from TRBV14 and TRBJ1-2; possible D gene TRBD1, 5 bases. Germline lookup yields CDR1 SGHDN and CDR2 FVKESK. The CDR3 is made up of 14 amino acids. V dropped 3 bases and J dropped 4 bases, with 12 bases sitting between them. The CDR3 DNA sequence: TGTGCCAGCAGCCAGGACACACCGCGCTATGGCTACACCTTC. Amino acids: CASSQDTPRYGYTF.

The J gene is TRBJ1-5, the V gene TRBV6-5, with D possibly being TRBD1 (6 bases). The CDR3 length is 14 residues. Trimming left V 6 bases short and J 6 bases short, with 15 bases between. Germline assignment: CDR1 MNHEY and CDR2 SVGAGI. The CDR3 protein is CASRAGGAGQPQHF. CDR3 sequence (DNA): TGTGCCAGCAGGGCGGGGGGGGCAGGTCAGCCCCAGCATTTT.

The chain recombines TRBV7-8 with TRBJ2-6; D is possibly TRBD1 (6 bases). Trimming stripped 5 bases from V and 4 bases from J, with 15 bases between. The CDR3 is 16 residues long. Germline lookup yields CDR1 SGHVS and CDR2 FQNEAQ. The CDR3 protein is CASSQHRDAGANVLTF. CDR3 sequence (DNA): TGTGCCAGCAGCCAGCACAGGGACGCCGGGGCCAACGTCCTGACTTTC.

The V call is TRBV30, the J call TRBJ1-1; 7 bases align to TRBD1. CDR3 length: 15 residues. Germline-derived CDR1 and CDR2 are GTSNPN and SVGIG (reference sequence). Losses at the gene ends were 2 bases for V and 2 bases for J; bases not matched to a gene: 8. The CDR3 bases are TGTGCCTGGAGTCTCTTGGGGACAGCCAACACTGAAGCTTTCTTT. Protein product: CAWSLLGTANTEAFF.

V usage is TRBV5-1 and J usage is TRBJ1-6, with 10 bases fitting TRBD1. Germline loops: CDR1 SGHRS, CDR2 YFSETQ. The CDR3 is 16 amino acids. V gave up 4 bases and J gave up 6 bases; unmatched junction bases: 7. The CDR3 is CASSGTRTGGNSPLHF. CDR3 coding DNA: TGCGCCAGCAGCGGAACACGGACAGGGGGTAATTCACCCCTCCACTTT.

The rearrangement joins TRBV29-1 to TRBJ2-7; 7 bases agree with TRBD1. The CDR3 length is 15 residues. In germline, CDR1 is SQVTM, CDR2 ANQGSEA. The J segment lost 3 bases and the V segment lost 5 bases, leaving 13 bases of the junction unmatched. CDR3: CSVCLLARGNYEQYF. The CDR3 nucleotides read TGCAGCGTTTGTCTGCTCGCCAGGGGGAACTACGAGCAGTACTTC.

CDR3 sequence (DNA): TGTGCCAGCAGCTTGGAGGCAGGGTTTCTCGGCTACACCTTC. It specifies CASSLEAGFLGYTF. The chain combines TRBV5-4 with TRBJ1-2, with D perhaps matching TRBD1 (5 bases). Germline assignment: CDR1 SGHNT and CDR2 YYREEE (reference sequence). The CDR3 consists of 14 residues. V lost 0 bases and J 8 bases, leaving 14 bases between the germline ends. Full variable domain (outside the CDR3, taken from reference TRBV5-4 and TRBJ1-2): ETGVTQSPTHLIKTRGQQVTLRCSSQSGHNTVSWYQQALGQGPQFIFQYYREEENGRGNFPPRFSGLQFPNYSSELNVNALELDDSALYLCASSLEAGFLGYTFGSGTRLTVV.